The 24 T cell receptor beta chains in this list originate from one sample, sequenced in a study of human T cells and chemical hapten exposure. TCRdb reanalysed the RACE reads using MiXCR and keeps one entry per CDR3 protein. The sample has more than 80,000 distinct CDR3 sequences; 9.5% to 14% are singletons. Described time point: patch test 3, about 24 weeks after DPC sensitization. Treatment here: therapeutic diphenylcyclopropenone sensitization with weekly scalp DPC. The sample consisted of whole blood, taken in connection with sensitization to the hapten diphenylcyclopropenone (DPC). These receptors were taken from a woman in her forties or fifties with alopecia areata. Some clones in this sample may be carry-over from other donors' samples.

This clonotype occurred a few times. The rearrangement uses TRBV29-1 and TRBJ2-1, with 7 positions matching TRBD2. CDR3 length: 13 amino acids. The trim removed 4 bases at V and 4 bases at J, leaving 4 bases unmatched. Germline assignment: CDR1 SQVTM and CDR2 ANQGSEA. This CDR3 is CSVGLAKYNEQFF. The CDR3 DNA reads as TGCAGCGTTGGACTAGCCAAGTACAATGAGCAGTTCTTC.

This clonotype was counted a few times. The gene calls are TRBV12-3 or TRBV12-4 and TRBJ2-3; D assignment may be TRBD1 or TRBD2 (5 bases each). Trimming stripped 8 bases from V and 5 bases from J, with 17 bases between. There are 14 residues in the CDR3. CDR3 sequence: CASRSTGAIDTQYF. CDR3 nucleotide sequence: TGTGCCAGCCGCTCGACCGGGGCGATAGATACGCAGTATTTT.

This clonotype was recorded a few times. This sequence joins TRBV12-3 or TRBV12-4 and TRBJ1-2; TRBD1 is a possible D gene (5 bases). This CDR3 is built from 14 residues. The germline V and J ends were trimmed by 5 bases and 8 bases, with 18 bases remaining between them. The CDR3 here is CASSPGTPAYGYTF. CDR3 DNA: TGTGCCAGCAGTCCCGGGACCCCGGCTTACGGCTACACCTTC.

This rearrangement joins TRBV28 to TRBJ2-7; 8 bases line up with TRBD1. Germline V gives CDR1 MDHEN, CDR2 SYDVKM. V shed 5 bases and J 4 bases; nucleotides not matched to a gene: 10. The CDR3 runs 15 residues. The CDR3 spells CASSPGTGRSYEQYF. The CDR3 nucleotides read TGTGCCAGCAGTCCCGGGACAGGACGTTCATACGAGCAGTACTTC. Full variable domain (missing parts from reference TRBV28 and TRBJ2-7): DVKVTQSSRYLVKRTGEKVFLECVQDMDHENMFWYRQDPGLGLRLIYFSYDVKMKEKGDIPEGYSVSREKKERFSLILESASTNQTSMYLCASSPGTGRSYEQYFGPGTRLTVT.

Only a few counts were recorded for this clonotype. DNA of the CDR3: TGCAGTGCTAGAGATGACTCCGCAATATATGGCTACACCTTC. This encodes CSARDDSAIYGYTF. This chain uses TRBV20-1 with TRBJ1-2; D not resolved. The CDR3 is made up of 14 amino acids. Trimming left V 0 bases short and J 5 bases short, with 13 bases between. Germline lookup yields CDR1 DFQATT and CDR2 SNEGSKA (reference sequence).

The gene calls are TRBV4-3 and TRBJ2-4; D may be TRBD1 (6 bases). From germline, CDR1 is LGHNA and CDR2 YSLEER. The germline V and J ends were trimmed by 0 bases and 4 bases, with 10 bases remaining between them. The CDR3 has 15 amino acids. CDR3 loop: CASSQEAQGKNIQYF. The DNA of the CDR3 is TGCGCCAGCAGCCAAGAGGCTCAGGGGAAAAACATTCAGTACTTC.

This clonotype has at least ten counts. The V gene is TRBV28, the J gene TRBJ2-7, with a tentative D call TRBD1 (7 bases). The CDR3 loop spans 16 amino acids. Per germline, CDR1 MDHEN and CDR2 SYDVKM. Trimming took off 5 bases at V and 3 bases at J, with 20 bases between the two ends. Here the CDR3 reads CASSPQSTGRNYEQYF. As DNA, the CDR3 is TGTGCCAGCAGTCCCCAATCGACAGGGAGGAACTACGAGCAGTACTTC.

This chain connects TRBV6-5 to TRBJ2-6; D not resolved. The CDR3 is 16 residues long. The V gene lost 4 bases and the J gene lost 1 base, with 11 bases spanning the gap. CDR1 is MNHEY, CDR2 SVGAGI, per germline. CDR3 region: CASSFADGSGANVLTF. As DNA, the CDR3 is TGTGCCAGCAGTTTCGCGGACGGGTCTGGGGCCAACGTCCTGACTTTC.

This clonotype was detected a few times. The gene calls are TRBV29-1 and TRBJ1-1; 7 positions match TRBD1. CDR1 is SQVTM and CDR2 is ANQGSEA in the germline V gene. There are 12 residues in the CDR3. The DNA of the CDR3 is TGCAGTGGTACAGGGGTGAACACTGAAGCTTTCTTT. This gives the protein CSGTGVNTEAFF.

This clonotype was recorded at least ten times. The chain is built from TRBV2 and TRBJ2-1; TRBD1 agrees at 10 bases. Germline V gene lookup returns CDR1 SNHLY and CDR2 FYNNEI. The J segment lost 9 bases and the V segment lost 4 bases, leaving 9 bases of the junction unmatched. The CDR3 runs 15 residues. CDR3 DNA sequence: TGTGCCAGCAGTGGCCTCGGGACAGGGGTAGGTGAGCAGTTCTTC. Translating gives CASSGLGTGVGEQFF.

V gene TRBV20-1 combines with J gene TRBJ2-7, with TRBD2 matching 7 bases. This CDR3 has 14 residues. Germline V gene data show CDR1 as DFQATT and CDR2 as SNEGSKA (reference sequence). With V trimmed by 6 bases and J by 2 bases, 10 bases remained unmatched. The CDR3 loop reads CSAPGLAEPYEQYF. The CDR3 DNA sequence: TGCAGTGCCCCTGGGCTAGCGGAGCCCTACGAGCAGTACTTC.

There are a few counts of this clonotype. The chain combines TRBV20-1 with TRBJ2-7, with 11 bases that match TRBD2. Germline values: CDR1 DFQATT, CDR2 SNEGSKA (reference sequence). With 7 bases clipped from V and 6 bases from J, the junction kept 8 bases outside the gene matches. The CDR3 covers 13 residues. The CDR3 region is CSGATSGIGEQYF. The CDR3 DNA sequence: TGCAGTGGGGCGACTAGCGGGATAGGCGAGCAGTACTTC.

The chain has TRBV20-1 and TRBJ1-5, with 9 bases identical to TRBD1. This CDR3 region has 14 residues. The J segment lost 8 bases and the V segment lost 6 bases, leaving 11 bases of the junction unmatched. CDR1 and CDR2 (germline): DFQATT, SNEGSKA (reference sequence). The CDR3 is CSATRQGGREPQHF. The DNA for the CDR3 is TGCAGTGCGACTAGACAGGGGGGTAGAGAGCCCCAGCATTTT.

Ten or more counts support this clonotype. This chain connects TRBV5-1 to TRBJ2-2; no definite D call. V was cut by 4 bases and J by 0 bases, with 10 bases left in between. Germline V CDR1 and CDR2: SGHRS, YFSETQ. The CDR3 has 15 amino acids. Written as DNA, the CDR3 is TGCGCCAGCAGCCCGGACCCTACGAACACCGGGGAGCTGTTTTTT. Translating gives CASSPDPTNTGELFF. The whole variable domain, remainder taken from reference TRBV5-1 and TRBJ2-2, is KAGVTQTPRYLIKTRGQQVTLSCSPISGHRSVSWYQQTPGQGLQFLFEYFSETQRNKGNFPGRFSGRQFSNSRSEMNVSTLELGDSALYLCASSPDPTNTGELFFGEGSRLTVL.

This clonotype was seen ten or more times. This sequence joins TRBV20-1 and TRBJ1-1, with 8 bases aligning to TRBD1. Germline trimming cut 3 bases from V and 1 base from J; bases unmatched to any gene: 1. This CDR3 is built from 13 residues. Germline V lookup: CDR1 DFQATT, CDR2 SNEGSKA (reference sequence). The DNA for the CDR3 is TGCAGTGCTAGGGACAGGGCGAACACTGAAGCTTTCTTT. Its translation: CSARDRANTEAFF.

This clonotype was observed at least ten times. This chain links TRBV19 with TRBJ2-6, with 8 bases fitting TRBD1. The CDR3 runs to 16 residues. V lost 10 bases and J lost 0; bases outside the gene matches: 8. Germline assignment: CDR1 LNHDA and CDR2 SQIVND (reference sequence). CDR3 protein: CATSDRVGSGANVLTF. DNA of the CDR3: TGTGCCACATCGGACAGGGTCGGCTCTGGGGCCAACGTCCTGACTTTC.

This clonotype was counted only a few times. The chain employs TRBV28 and TRBJ2-5, with 7 nucleotides matching TRBD2. This CDR3 is built from 15 residues. The J segment lost 5 bases and the V segment lost 5 bases, leaving 11 bases of the junction unmatched. Germline V gene sequence: CDR1 MDHEN, CDR2 SYDVKM. In nucleotides, the CDR3 is TGTGCCAGCAGTCAGTCTACTAGCGTGGGCGAGACCCAGTACTTC. It codes for CASSQSTSVGETQYF.

A few counts support this clonotype. This sequence joins TRBV12-3 or TRBV12-4 and TRBJ1-1; no definite D call. This CDR3 has 13 residues. V gave up 7 bases and J gave up 2 bases, with 11 bases separating them. This CDR3 reads CASTSRANTEAFF. For the CDR3, the DNA is TGTGCCAGCACCAGTAGGGCAAACACTGAAGCTTTCTTT.

This chain uses TRBV18 with TRBJ2-7, with 9 positions matching TRBD2. Germline CDR1 is KGHSH and CDR2 is LQKENI. The CDR3 covers 16 residues. J lost 2 bases, V lost 2 bases, and 7 bases had no gene match. This chain's CDR3 is CASSPVAGVFPYEQYF. CDR3 in DNA: TGTGCCAGCTCACCAGTAGCGGGAGTATTCCCCTACGAGCAGTACTTC.

The V and J genes are TRBV4-2 and TRBJ2-1, with 9 bases matching TRBD2. From germline, CDR1 is LGHNA and CDR2 YNFKEQ. With 1 base clipped from V and 8 bases from J, the junction kept 9 bases outside the gene matches. The CDR3 spans 16 residues. CDR3 in amino acids: CASSQGRVAGEDEQFF. The DNA for the CDR3 is TGTGCCAGCAGCCAAGGTCGGGTAGCGGGAGAAGATGAGCAGTTCTTC.

There are many counts of this clonotype. This sequence joins TRBV29-1 and TRBJ1-2; 12 positions match TRBD1. The CDR3 covers 13 residues. V was clipped by 4 bases and J by 6 bases; unmatched bases: 3. Per germline, CDR1 SQVTM and CDR2 ANQGSEA. CDR3 loop: CSVGDRGLDGYTF. The CDR3, as DNA: TGCAGCGTTGGGGACAGGGGGCTGGATGGCTACACCTTC.

This clonotype was counted ten times or more. The chain uses TRBV7-9 and TRBJ2-7; D remains ambiguous. The V gene lost 3 bases and the J gene lost 0 bases, with 15 bases spanning the gap. Germline CDR1 is SEHNR and CDR2 is FQNEAQ (reference sequence). The CDR3 has 16 residues. The CDR3 DNA reads TGTGCCAGCAGCTTGAAAACGCCGCTTAACTCCTACGAGCAGTACTTC. It encodes CASSLKTPLNSYEQYF.

This clonotype was seen a few times. The gene calls are TRBV12-3 or TRBV12-4 and TRBJ2-6; D unclear. Trimming took 3 bases from V and 0 from J, leaving 6 bases between them. The CDR3 extends over 15 amino acids. Written as DNA, the CDR3 is TGTGCCAGCAGTTTCCATGGCTCTGGGGCCAACGTCCTGACTTTC. Translating gives CASSFHGSGANVLTF.

This clonotype was detected many times. This chain joins TRBV6-2 or TRBV6-3 and TRBJ2-7; D unresolved. V dropped 0 bases and J dropped 6 bases, with 9 bases sitting between them. CDR3 size: 13 residues. Germline V gene data show CDR1 as MNHEY and CDR2 as SVGEGT. The CDR3: CASSYSPEAEQYF. In DNA form, the CDR3 reads TGTGCCAGCAGTTACTCCCCCGAGGCCGAGCAGTACTTC.